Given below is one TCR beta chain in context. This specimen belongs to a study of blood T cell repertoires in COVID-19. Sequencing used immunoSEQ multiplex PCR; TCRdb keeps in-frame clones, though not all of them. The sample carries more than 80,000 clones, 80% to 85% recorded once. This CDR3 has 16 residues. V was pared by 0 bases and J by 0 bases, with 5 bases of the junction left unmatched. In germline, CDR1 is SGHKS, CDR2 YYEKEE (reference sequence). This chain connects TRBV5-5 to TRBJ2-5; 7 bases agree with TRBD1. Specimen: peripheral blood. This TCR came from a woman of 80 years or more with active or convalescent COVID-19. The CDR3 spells CASSLGLGQNQETQYF. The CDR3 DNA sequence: TGTGCCAGCAGCTTGGGGCTGGGACAGAACCAAGAGACCCAGTACTTC.